The 22 T cell receptor beta chains below were found in one sample sequenced in a study of cytomegalovirus exposure and HLA in healthy donors. The PCR had 60 Vbeta and 13 Jbeta primers. Measured with immunoSEQ multiplex PCR; TCRdb has only the in-frame clones, and not every one. This table holds under 200,000 clones, roughly 84% found once. Sequenced material: PBMCs. The receptors were sampled from a boy between 2 and 10 years old in good health and CMV-seronegative.

The chain has TRBV10-3 and TRBJ1-2; no clear D gene. V was trimmed by 2 bases and J by 4 bases, leaving 11 bases between them. Germline V lookup: CDR1 ENHRY, CDR2 SYGVKD. The CDR3 is 14 amino acids. The CDR3 coding sequence is TGTGCCATCAGTGAGGGCACCGCGGGCTATGGCTACACCTTC. It codes for CAISEGTAGYGYTF.

J is TRBJ2-5 and V is TRBV7-8, with 12 bases that match TRBD2. Looked up from germline, CDR1 is SGHVS and CDR2 is FQNEAQ. After removal of 1 base from V and 3 bases from J, the junction contained 6 bases not matched to a gene. The CDR3 length is 17 residues. The CDR3 DNA reads TGTGCCAGCAGCTTAGTCGGACTAGCGGGACAGAAAGAGACCCAGTACTTC. Its translation is CASSLVGLAGQKETQYF.

V usage is TRBV27 and J usage is TRBJ1-4, with D unclear. V lost 0 bases and J lost 7, with 12 bases in between. Looked up from germline, CDR1 is MNHEY and CDR2 is SMNVEV (reference sequence). This CDR3 contains 15 residues. The CDR3 DNA sequence: TGTGCCAGCAGTTTATCCGGTCCTTCCCCTGAAAAACTGTTTTTT. Translated, it gives CASSLSGPSPEKLFF.

CDR3 DNA sequence: TGTGCCAGCAGTTCTCAGTTTTATAGCAATCAGCCCCAGCATTTT. Its protein product is CASSSQFYSNQPQHF. The rearrangement links TRBV27 to TRBJ1-5; D gene uncertain. Germline loops: CDR1 MNHEY, CDR2 SMNVEV (reference sequence). The CDR3 spans 15 residues. Trimming stripped 4 bases from V and 0 bases from J, with 10 bases between.

The CDR3 loop is CASRETTSGVRYYEQYF. The CDR3 coding sequence is TGTGCCAGCAGGGAAACAACTAGCGGCGTTAGATACTACGAGCAGTACTTC. The chain combines TRBV2 with TRBJ2-7, with 8 bases fitting TRBD2. The CDR3 is 17 residues long. The V gene end was trimmed by 6 bases and the J gene end by 3 bases; junction bases not matched to a gene: 16. Germline V lookup: CDR1 SNHLY, CDR2 FYNNEI.

This chain joins TRBV28 and TRBJ1-1; TRBD1 agrees at 8 bases. From germline, CDR1 is MDHEN and CDR2 SYDVKM. After removal of 4 bases from V and 7 bases from J, the junction contained 14 bases not matched to a gene. This CDR3 region has 16 residues. This CDR3 is CASSSLGAGTGLEAFF. The CDR3 nucleotides read TGTGCCAGCAGTTCTCTCGGGGCCGGGACAGGTCTTGAAGCTTTCTTT.

The CDR3 DNA is TGTGCCAGCAGTTTTATGCGTCCTAATGAAAAACTGTTTTTT. Protein sequence: CASSFMRPNEKLFF. The chain uses TRBV27 and TRBJ1-4; D is unclear. V was cut by 3 bases and J by 3 bases, with 8 bases left in between. The CDR3 is 14 amino acids. Germline V gene lookup returns CDR1 MNHEY and CDR2 SMNVEV (reference sequence).

This chain links TRBV25-1 with TRBJ1-5; D perhaps matches TRBD1 (6 bases). The CDR3 runs 16 residues. Germline CDR1 and CDR2: MGHDK and SYGVNS. V gave up 4 bases and J gave up 0 bases, with 13 bases separating them. CDR3 bases: TGTGCCAGCAGTGTCTCCGGGACAAATAGCAATCAGCCCCAGCATTTT. Its protein product is CASSVSGTNSNQPQHF.

This clone appeared a few times. The V and J genes are TRBV30 and TRBJ1-2; D gene uncertain. Germline V gene data show CDR1 as GTSNPN and CDR2 as SVGIG (reference sequence). With 0 bases removed from V and 8 bases from J, the gap between germline ends came to 10 bases. CDR3 size: 12 residues. CDR3 coding DNA: TGTGCCTGGAGTGTTTCGGGGTTAGGCTACACCTTC. It translates to CAWSVSGLGYTF.

The chain is built from TRBV7-6 and TRBJ2-5; D is undetermined. The CDR3 contains 12 residues. V was clipped by 7 bases and J by 5 bases, with 11 bases between them. Looked up from germline, CDR1 is SGHVS and CDR2 is FNYEAQ. DNA of the CDR3: TGTGCCAGCACTCCCATCCGGGAGACCCAGTACTTC. Amino acid sequence: CASTPIRETQYF.

The rearrangement links TRBV19 to TRBJ2-4; 9 nucleotides line up with TRBD2. The junction had 8 bases not matched to a gene; V was cut back by 6 bases and J by 8 bases. This CDR3 comprises 14 residues. The germline gives CDR1 LNHDA, CDR2 SQIVND (reference sequence). The CDR3 region has the DNA TGTGCCAGTAGCAAGCTAGCGGGAAGGGACATTCAGTACTTC. Protein sequence: CASSKLAGRDIQYF.

The chain recombines TRBV11-1 with TRBJ1-1, with D unclear. The CDR3 length is 16 residues. The V gene's germline CDR1 is SGHAT and CDR2 FQDESV (reference sequence). The V gene lost 4 bases and the J gene lost 4 bases, with 19 bases spanning the gap. CDR3 loop: CASSSRPLSEGTEAFF. The CDR3 DNA reads TGTGCCAGCAGCTCCCGACCCTTATCCGAGGGCACTGAAGCTTTCTTT.

The chain links TRBV2 to TRBJ2-1; TRBD2 might be the D (6 bases). Germline CDR1 and CDR2: SNHLY and FYNNEI. The CDR3 runs 15 residues. Trimming stripped 7 bases from V and 9 bases from J, with 22 bases between. CDR3 sequence (DNA): TGTGCCAGCATCCATGTCGGGGGTCCATGGGGTGAGCAGTTCTTC. The encoded protein is CASIHVGGPWGEQFF.

This chain joins TRBV15 and TRBJ1-1; 7 nucleotides match TRBD1. V lost 0 bases to trimming and J lost 3 bases; unmatched junction nucleotides: 4. The CDR3 extends over 15 amino acids. The germline gives CDR1 LNHNV, CDR2 YYDKDF (reference sequence). The CDR3 reads CATSRDITGDTEAFF. The CDR3 DNA reads TGTGCCACCAGCAGAGATATCACAGGGGACACTGAAGCTTTCTTT.

The gene calls are TRBV4-2 and TRBJ1-2, with TRBD1 as a possible D gene (5 bases). Germline values: CDR1 LGHNA, CDR2 YNFKEQ. CDR3 size: 17 residues. The V gene lost 4 bases and the J gene lost 1 base, with 19 bases spanning the gap. CDR3 protein: CASSPRDSASSNYGYTF. The CDR3 region has the DNA TGTGCCAGCAGCCCCAGGGATTCCGCTTCTAGTAACTATGGCTACACCTTC.

The J gene is TRBJ2-1, the V gene TRBV18, with 7 positions matching TRBD2. This CDR3 has 17 amino acids. V dropped 3 bases and J dropped 2; count of bases not matched to a gene: 10. CDR1 is KGHSH, CDR2 LQKENI, per germline. The CDR3: CASSPSGASGTYNEQFF. CDR3 DNA sequence: TGTGCCAGCTCACCCTCTGGGGCTAGCGGTACCTACAATGAGCAGTTCTTC.

This chain uses TRBV7-9 with TRBJ1-5; D gene ambiguous. The CDR3 loop spans 13 amino acids. Germline-derived CDR1 and CDR2 are SEHNR and FQNEAQ (reference sequence). The V and J ends lost 5 bases and 1 base respectively, with 6 bases between them. The CDR3 DNA is TGTGCCAGCAGCCTGGCCAGCAATCAGCCCCAGCATTTT. Residues: CASSLASNQPQHF. The full variable domain, with the rest looked up from reference TRBV7-9 and TRBJ1-5, is DTGVSQNPRHKITKRGQNVTFRCDPISEHNRLYWYRQTLGQGPEFLTYFQNEAQLEKSRLLSDRFSAERPKGSFSTLEIQRTEQGDSAMYLCASSLASNQPQHFGDGTRLSIL.

The genes are TRBV5-6 and TRBJ2-7, with a tentative D call TRBD2 (6 bases). Between the trimmed V and J ends, which lost 4 bases and 0 bases, there was a span of 14 bases. CDR3 length: 15 amino acids. CDR1 SGHDT and CDR2 YYEEEE come from the germline V gene. The CDR3 is CASSILTRGSYEQYF. In DNA, the CDR3 is TGTGCCAGCAGCATCTTGACTAGGGGCTCCTACGAGCAGTACTTC.

This clone was seen just once. This chain joins TRBV27 and TRBJ2-5; D is perhaps TRBD2 (6 bases). CDR3 length equals 16 residues. Germline CDR1 reads MNHEY; CDR2 reads SMNVEV (reference sequence). V lost 5 bases and J lost 3, with 19 bases in between. The CDR3: CASSPSRGEMEETQYF. The CDR3 coding sequence is TGTGCCAGCAGTCCGAGTCGCGGGGAGATGGAAGAGACCCAGTACTTC.

The chain uses TRBV27 and TRBJ1-2, with 10 bases identical to TRBD1. Germline CDR1 MNHEY, CDR2 SMNVEV (reference sequence). The CDR3 has 16 amino acids. Trimming removed 10 bases from V and 5 bases from J; junction bases left unmatched: 16. The CDR3 loop is CATWGTGTGVRYGYTF. For the CDR3, the DNA is TGTGCCACCTGGGGGACCGGGACAGGGGTAAGGTATGGCTACACCTTC.

The chain joins TRBV30 to TRBJ1-1; no definite D call. Germline values: CDR1 GTSNPN, CDR2 SVGIG (reference sequence). The CDR3 loop spans 12 amino acids. V gave up 3 bases and J gave up 1 base, with 6 bases separating them. The CDR3 DNA reads as TGTGCCTGGAGGCCGAGGAACACTGAAGCTTTCTTT. Its protein product is CAWRPRNTEAFF.

The chain is built from TRBV12-5 and TRBJ2-7; possible D gene TRBD1, 6 bases. With 3 bases removed from V and 2 bases from J, the gap between germline ends came to 11 bases. This CDR3 is built from 14 residues. CDR1 and CDR2 (germline): LGHNT, FRNRAP. The DNA of the CDR3 is TGTGCTAGTGGTTTATCAGGGGTCACCTACGAGCAGTACTTC. Its translation: CASGLSGVTYEQYF.